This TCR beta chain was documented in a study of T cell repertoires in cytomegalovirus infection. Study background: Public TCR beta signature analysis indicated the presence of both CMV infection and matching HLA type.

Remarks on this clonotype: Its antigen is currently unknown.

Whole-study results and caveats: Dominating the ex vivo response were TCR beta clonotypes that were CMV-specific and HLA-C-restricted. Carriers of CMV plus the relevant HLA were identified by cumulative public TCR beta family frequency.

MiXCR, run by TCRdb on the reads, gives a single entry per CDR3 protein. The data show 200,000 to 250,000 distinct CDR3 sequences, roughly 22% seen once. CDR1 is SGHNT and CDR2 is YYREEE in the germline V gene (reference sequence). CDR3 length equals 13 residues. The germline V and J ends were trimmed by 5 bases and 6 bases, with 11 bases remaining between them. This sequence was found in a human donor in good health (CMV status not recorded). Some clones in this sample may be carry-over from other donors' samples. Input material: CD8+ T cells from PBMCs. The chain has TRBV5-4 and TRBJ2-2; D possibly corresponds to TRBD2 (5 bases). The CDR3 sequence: CASRGEVAGELFF. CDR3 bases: TGTGCCAGCAGGGGAGAGGTAGCCGGGGAGCTGTTTTTT.